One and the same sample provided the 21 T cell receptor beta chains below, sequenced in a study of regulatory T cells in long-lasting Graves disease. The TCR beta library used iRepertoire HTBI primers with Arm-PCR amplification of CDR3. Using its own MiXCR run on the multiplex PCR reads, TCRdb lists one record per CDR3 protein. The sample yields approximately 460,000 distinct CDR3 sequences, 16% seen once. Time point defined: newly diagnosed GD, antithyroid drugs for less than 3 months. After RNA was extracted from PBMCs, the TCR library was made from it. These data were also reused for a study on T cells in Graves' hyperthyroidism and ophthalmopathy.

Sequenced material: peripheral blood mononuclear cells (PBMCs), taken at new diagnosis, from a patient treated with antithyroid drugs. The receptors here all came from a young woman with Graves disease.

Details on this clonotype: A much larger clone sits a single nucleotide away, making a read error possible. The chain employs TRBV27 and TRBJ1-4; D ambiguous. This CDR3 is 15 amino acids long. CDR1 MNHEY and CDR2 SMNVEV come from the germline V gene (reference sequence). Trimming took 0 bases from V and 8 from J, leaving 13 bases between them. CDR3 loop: CASSLSSRRAEKLFF. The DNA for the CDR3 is TGTGCCAGCAGTTTATCGAGCAGGAGAGCGGAAAAACTGTTTTTT.

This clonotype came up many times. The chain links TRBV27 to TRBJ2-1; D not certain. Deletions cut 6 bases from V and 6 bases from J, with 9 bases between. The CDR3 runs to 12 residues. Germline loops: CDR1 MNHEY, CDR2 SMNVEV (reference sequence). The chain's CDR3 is CASRHRANEQFF. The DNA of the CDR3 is TGTGCCAGCAGACACCGGGCCAATGAGCAGTTCTTC.

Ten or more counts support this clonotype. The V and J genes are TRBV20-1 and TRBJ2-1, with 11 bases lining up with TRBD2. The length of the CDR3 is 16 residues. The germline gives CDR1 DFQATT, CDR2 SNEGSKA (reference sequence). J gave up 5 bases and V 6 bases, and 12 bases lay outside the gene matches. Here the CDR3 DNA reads TGCAGTGCAACCCCCCTAAGGGGACTAGCGGACAATGAGCAGTTCTTC. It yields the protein CSATPLRGLADNEQFF.

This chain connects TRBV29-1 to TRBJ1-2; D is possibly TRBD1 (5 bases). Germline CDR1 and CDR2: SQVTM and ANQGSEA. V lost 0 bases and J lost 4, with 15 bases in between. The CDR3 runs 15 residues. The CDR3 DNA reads TGCAGCGTTGAAGAGTGGGGGGGATTGGGCTATGGCTACACCTTC. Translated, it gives CSVEEWGGLGYGYTF.

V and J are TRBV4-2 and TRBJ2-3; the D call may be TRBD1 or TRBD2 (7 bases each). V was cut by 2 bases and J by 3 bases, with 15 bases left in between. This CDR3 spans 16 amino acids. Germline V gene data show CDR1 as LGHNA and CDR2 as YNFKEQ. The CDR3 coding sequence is TGTGCCAGCAGCCAATTTATCAGGGGGGGGACAGATACGCAGTATTTT. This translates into CASSQFIRGGTDTQYF.

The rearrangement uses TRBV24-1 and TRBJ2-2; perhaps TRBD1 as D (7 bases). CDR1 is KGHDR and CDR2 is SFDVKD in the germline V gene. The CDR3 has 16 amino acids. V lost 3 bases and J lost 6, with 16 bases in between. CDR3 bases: TGTGCCACCAGTGATCCCAGGACAGGCGGGGCCGGGGAGCTGTTTTTT. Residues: CATSDPRTGGAGELFF.

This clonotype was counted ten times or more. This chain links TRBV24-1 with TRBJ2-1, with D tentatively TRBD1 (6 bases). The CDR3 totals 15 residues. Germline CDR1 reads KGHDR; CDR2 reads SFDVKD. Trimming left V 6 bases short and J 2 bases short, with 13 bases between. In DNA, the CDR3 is TGTGCCACCAGTCCAGGACAGCTCCCCTACAATGAGCAGTTCTTC. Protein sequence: CATSPGQLPYNEQFF.

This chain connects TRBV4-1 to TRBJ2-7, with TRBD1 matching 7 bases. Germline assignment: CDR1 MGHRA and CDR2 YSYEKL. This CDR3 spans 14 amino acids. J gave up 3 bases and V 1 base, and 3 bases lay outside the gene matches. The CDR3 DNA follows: TGCGCCAGCAGCCAAGCCAGACAGGGCTACGAGCAGTACTTC. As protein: CASSQARQGYEQYF.

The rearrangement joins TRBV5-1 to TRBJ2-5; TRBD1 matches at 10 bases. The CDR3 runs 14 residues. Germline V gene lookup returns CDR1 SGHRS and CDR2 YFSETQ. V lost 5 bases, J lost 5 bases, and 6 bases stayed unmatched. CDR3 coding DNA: TGCGCCAGCAGTGAGCCGGGACAGGGGGAGACCCAGTACTTC. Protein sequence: CASSEPGQGETQYF.

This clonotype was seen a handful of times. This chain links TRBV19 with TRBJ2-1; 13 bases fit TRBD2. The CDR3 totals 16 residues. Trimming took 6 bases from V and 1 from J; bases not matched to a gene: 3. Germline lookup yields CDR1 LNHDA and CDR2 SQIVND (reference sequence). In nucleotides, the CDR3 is TGTGCCAGTAGCGGGACTAGCGGGACTTCCTACAATGAGCAGTTCTTC. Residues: CASSGTSGTSYNEQFF.

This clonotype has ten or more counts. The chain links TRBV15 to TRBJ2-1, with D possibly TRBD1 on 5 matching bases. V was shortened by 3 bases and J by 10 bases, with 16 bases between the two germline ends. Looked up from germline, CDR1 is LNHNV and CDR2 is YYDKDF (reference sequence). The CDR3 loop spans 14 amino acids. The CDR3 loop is CATSSGWPPGEQFF. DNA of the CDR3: TGTGCCACCAGCAGTGGGTGGCCGCCAGGGGAGCAGTTCTTC.

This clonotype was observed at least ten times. CDR3 sequence reads: CASSDSGGNYEQYF. The CDR3, as DNA: TGTGCCAGCAGTGACAGCGGAGGCAACTACGAGCAGTACTTC. The chain employs TRBV2 and TRBJ2-7, with D possibly being TRBD2 (5 bases). The V end lost 3 bases, the J end lost 3 bases, and 12 bases lay between the germline ends. The CDR3 spans 14 residues. The germline gives CDR1 SNHLY, CDR2 FYNNEI.

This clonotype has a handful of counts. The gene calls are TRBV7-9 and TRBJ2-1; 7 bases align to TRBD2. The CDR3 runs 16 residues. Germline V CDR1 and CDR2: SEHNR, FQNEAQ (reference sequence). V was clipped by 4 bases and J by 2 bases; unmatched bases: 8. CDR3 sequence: CASSSQRAGAYNEQFF. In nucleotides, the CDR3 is TGTGCCAGCAGCTCCCAACGGGCGGGAGCCTACAATGAGCAGTTCTTC.

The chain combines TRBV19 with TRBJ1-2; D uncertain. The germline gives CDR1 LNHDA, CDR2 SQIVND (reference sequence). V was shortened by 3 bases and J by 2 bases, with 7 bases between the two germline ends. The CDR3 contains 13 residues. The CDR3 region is CASSIGRNYGYTF. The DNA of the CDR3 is TGTGCCAGTAGTATCGGGAGAAACTATGGCTACACCTTC.

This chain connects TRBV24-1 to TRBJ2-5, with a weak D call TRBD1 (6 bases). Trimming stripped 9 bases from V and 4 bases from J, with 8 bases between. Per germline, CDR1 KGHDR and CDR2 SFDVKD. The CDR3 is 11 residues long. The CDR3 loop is CATGRGETQYF. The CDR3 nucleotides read TGTGCCACCGGCAGGGGAGAGACCCAGTACTTC.

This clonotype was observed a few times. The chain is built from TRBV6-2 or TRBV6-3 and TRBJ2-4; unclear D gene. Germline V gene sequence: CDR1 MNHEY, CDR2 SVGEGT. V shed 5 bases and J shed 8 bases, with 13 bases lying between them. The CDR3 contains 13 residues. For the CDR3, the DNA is TGTGCCAGCAGTCCCCTTGAATTGGACATTCAGTACTTC. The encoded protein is CASSPLELDIQYF.

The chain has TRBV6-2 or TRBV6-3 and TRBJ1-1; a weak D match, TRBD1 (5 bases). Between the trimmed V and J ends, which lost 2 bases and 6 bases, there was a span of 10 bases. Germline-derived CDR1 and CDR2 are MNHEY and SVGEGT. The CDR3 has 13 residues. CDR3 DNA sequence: TGTGCCAGCAGTTACGCGGACACCTCTGAAGCTTTCTTT. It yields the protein CASSYADTSEAFF.

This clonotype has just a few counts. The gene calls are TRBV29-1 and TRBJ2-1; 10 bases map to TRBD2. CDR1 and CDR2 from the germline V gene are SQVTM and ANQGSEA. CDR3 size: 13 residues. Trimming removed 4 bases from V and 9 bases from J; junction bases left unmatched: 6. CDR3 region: CSVVPSSGGEQFF. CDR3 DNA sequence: TGCAGCGTTGTGCCGTCTAGCGGGGGTGAGCAGTTCTTC.

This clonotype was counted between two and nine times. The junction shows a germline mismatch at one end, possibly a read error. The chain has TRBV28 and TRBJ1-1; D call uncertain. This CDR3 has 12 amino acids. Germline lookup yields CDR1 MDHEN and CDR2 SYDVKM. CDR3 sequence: CTSSLSMQKAFF. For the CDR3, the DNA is TGTACCAGCAGTTTATCGATGCAGAAAGCTTTCTTT.

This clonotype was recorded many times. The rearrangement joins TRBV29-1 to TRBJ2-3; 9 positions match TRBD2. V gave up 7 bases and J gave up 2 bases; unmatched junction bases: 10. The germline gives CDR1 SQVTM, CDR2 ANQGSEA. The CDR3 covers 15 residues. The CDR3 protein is CSGHGREGPTDTQYF. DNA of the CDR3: TGCAGCGGTCACGGGCGGGAGGGCCCCACAGATACGCAGTATTTT.

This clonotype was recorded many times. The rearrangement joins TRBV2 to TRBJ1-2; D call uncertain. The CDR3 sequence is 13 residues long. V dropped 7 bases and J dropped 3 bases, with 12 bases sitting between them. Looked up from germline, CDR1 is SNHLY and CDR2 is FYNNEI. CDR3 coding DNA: TGTGCCAGCAACGGGGATTCCGACTATGGCTACACCTTC. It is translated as CASNGDSDYGYTF.